The 21 T cell receptor beta chains below all came from one sample that was sequenced in a study of high-grade serous ovarian cancer treatment subgroups. The repertoire was sequenced with immunoSEQ multiplex PCR; TCRdb's copy has only in-frame clones and lacks some. Altogether under 20,000 clones are present, under 85% being singletons, with the ten largest covering 4.5%. Tumor samples were obtained before definitive surgery or chemotherapy. What was sequenced was tumor tissue. The receptors shown here come from a human donor with high-grade serous ovarian cancer.

This clone was counted a single time. The chain recombines TRBV9 with TRBJ2-4; 11 bases are shared with TRBD1. V trimming: 4 bases; J trimming: 5 bases; junction bases outside the gene matches: 11. CDR3 length: 17 amino acids. The germline V gene encodes CDR1 SGDLS and CDR2 YYNGEE. The CDR3 coding sequence is TGTGCCAGCAGCTCAGCGATAGGGACAGGGGGTCAAAACATTCAGTACTTC. Its protein is CASSSAIGTGGQNIQYF. The full variable domain, completed using reference TRBV9 and TRBJ2-4, is DSGVTQTPKHLITATGQRVTLRCSPRSGDLSVYWYQQSLDQGLQFLIQYYNGEERAKGNILERFSAQQFPDLHSELNLSSLELGDSALYFCASSSAIGTGGQNIQYFGAGTRLSVL.

Only a few counts were recorded for this clone. The V gene is TRBV7-2, the J gene TRBJ2-1, with 8 bases matching TRBD2. Germline trimming cut 3 bases from V and 6 bases from J; bases unmatched to any gene: 4. Germline CDR1 reads SGHTA; CDR2 reads FQGNSA. CDR3 length equals 14 residues. The CDR3 region has the DNA TGTGCCAGCAGCTTCTTAGCGGGGCTCAATGAGCAGTTCTTC. It encodes CASSFLAGLNEQFF.

The chain couples TRBV6-1 to TRBJ1-5; 9 nucleotides agree with TRBD1. Trimming took 6 bases from V and 9 from J; bases not matched to a gene: 12. This CDR3 spans 15 amino acids. Germline assignment: CDR1 MNHNS and CDR2 SASEGT. The CDR3 protein is CASSNLQGARRPQHF. CDR3 DNA sequence: TGTGCCAGCAGCAATCTACAGGGGGCAAGGCGGCCCCAGCATTTT.

The chain uses TRBV29-1 and TRBJ1-3; a possible D gene is TRBD1 (5 bases). V lost 4 bases and J 4 bases, leaving 11 bases between the germline ends. This CDR3 is 13 amino acids long. Per germline, CDR1 SQVTM and CDR2 ANQGSEA. This CDR3 reads CSVAGLGGNTIYF. The CDR3 DNA reads as TGCAGCGTTGCAGGGTTGGGAGGAAACACCATATATTTT. The full variable domain, with the rest looked up from reference TRBV29-1 and TRBJ1-3, is SAVISQKPSRDICQRGTSLTIQCQVDSQVTMMFWYRQQPGQSLTLIATANQGSEATYESGFVIDKFPISRPNLTFSTLTVSNMSPEDSSIYLCSVAGLGGNTIYFGEGSWLTVV.

Only one count was recorded for this clone. V and J are TRBV5-5 and TRBJ1-6; 7 bases map to TRBD1. The V and J ends lost 1 base and 9 bases, in that order; junction bases with no gene match: 10. Germline-derived CDR1 and CDR2 are SGHKS and YYEKEE (reference sequence). There are 16 residues in the CDR3. In DNA form, the CDR3 reads TGTGCCAGCAGCTTGCTAGTCGGCAGGGGGACTTCACCCCTCCACTTT. Protein: CASSLLVGRGTSPLHF.

The chain joins TRBV5-6 to TRBJ2-7, with 8 bases aligning to TRBD1. Germline values: CDR1 SGHDT, CDR2 YYEEEE. The CDR3 contains 15 residues. Trimming at V came to 0 bases and at J to 2 bases, leaving 4 bases not matched to a gene. The CDR3 DNA reads TGTGCCAGCAGCTTGGCAGGGGGCAATACCTACGAGCAGTACTTC. It encodes CASSLAGGNTYEQYF.

The V call is TRBV19, the J call TRBJ1-6; tentative D call: TRBD1 (5 bases). The germline V gene has CDR1 LNHDA and CDR2 SQIVND (reference sequence). This CDR3 has 15 amino acids. Trimming stripped 6 bases from V and 0 bases from J, with 9 bases between. The chain's CDR3 is CASRPGSSYNSPLHF. CDR3 bases: TGTGCCAGTAGGCCAGGGTCCTCCTATAATTCACCCCTCCACTTT.

The V and J genes are TRBV7-2 and TRBJ2-3; 7 nucleotides align to TRBD2. Germline V gene data show CDR1 as SGHTA and CDR2 as FQGNSA. V lost 3 bases and J lost 12; bases outside the gene matches: 12. The CDR3 covers 14 residues. CDR3 region: CASSLDLSRGVQYF. CDR3 nucleotides: TGTGCCAGCAGCTTGGACCTTTCCCGGGGGGTCCAGTATTTT.

The V gene is TRBV2, the J gene TRBJ2-5, with a weak D call TRBD1 (5 bases). The DNA end lines up better with TRBJ2-7; the J call may be wrong. The germline V gene encodes CDR1 SNHLY and CDR2 FYNNEI. This CDR3 comprises 13 residues. CDR3 residues: CASSEWAGNEQYF. In nucleotides, the CDR3 is TGTGCCAGCAGTGAATGGGCAGGGAACGAGCAGTACTTC.

The chain joins TRBV11-2 to TRBJ2-7; possibly TRBD1 for D (6 bases). CDR3 length: 14 amino acids. Germline V CDR1 and CDR2: SGHAT, FQNNGV. V lost 5 bases and J lost 1, with 12 bases in between. CDR3 bases: TGTGCCAGCAGCCTGGCTGGGACATCCTACGAGCAGTACTTC. Protein sequence: CASSLAGTSYEQYF.

The V call is TRBV2, the J call TRBJ1-2; D call uncertain. Germline CDR1 reads SNHLY; CDR2 reads FYNNEI. CDR3 length equals 13 residues. Trimming pared 5 bases from V and 0 bases from J, leaving 7 bases between. CDR3 sequence: CASSPQPNYGYTF. DNA of the CDR3: TGTGCCAGCAGTCCCCAGCCTAACTATGGCTACACCTTC.

V and J are TRBV6-5 and TRBJ1-2, with D possibly being TRBD1 (6 bases). Per germline, CDR1 MNHEY and CDR2 SVGAGI. The CDR3 runs 14 residues. Trimming took off 6 bases at V and 7 bases at J, with 18 bases between the two ends. This CDR3 is CASREPRGGSGYTF. DNA of the CDR3: TGTGCCAGCAGGGAACCCAGGGGCGGGAGTGGCTACACCTTC.

The chain joins TRBV29-1 to TRBJ2-3; the match to TRBD2 covers 16 bases. There are 17 residues in the CDR3. Germline CDR1 is SQVTM and CDR2 is ANQGSEA. V was clipped by 7 bases and J by 1 base; unmatched bases: 8. The DNA of the CDR3 is TGCAGCGCCACGGGACTAGCGGGGGGGCAGGGCACAGATACGCAGTATTTT. It encodes CSATGLAGGQGTDTQYF.

This chain uses TRBV7-3 with TRBJ2-3; tentatively, D is TRBD2 (5 bases). Trimming removed 3 bases from V and 1 base from J, with 14 bases in between. The CDR3 is made up of 16 amino acids. Per germline, CDR1 SGHTA and CDR2 FQGTGA. CDR3 protein: CASSFYGESRTDTQYF. The CDR3 DNA is TGTGCCAGCAGCTTCTACGGGGAGTCTCGCACAGATACGCAGTATTTT.

This chain joins TRBV5-8 and TRBJ2-5; 7 bases line up with TRBD2. Looked up from germline, CDR1 is SGHTS and CDR2 is YDEGEE. The CDR3 loop spans 15 amino acids. Unmatched junction bases numbered 10, after V lost 4 bases and J lost 4 bases. The CDR3: CASSRLGREGETQYF. In DNA form, the CDR3 reads TGTGCCAGCAGCCGCCTCGGAAGGGAGGGAGAGACCCAGTACTTC.

The J gene is TRBJ2-7, the V gene TRBV6-6, with unresolved D. From germline, CDR1 is MNHNY and CDR2 SVGAGI (reference sequence). Trimming removed 0 bases from V and 2 bases from J, with 2 bases in between. The CDR3 has 12 amino acids. DNA of the CDR3: TGTGCCAGCAGTTACTCGGCCTACGAGCAGTACTTC. Translation gives CASSYSAYEQYF.

This clone was counted once. This chain connects TRBV2 to TRBJ2-2, with D possibly called TRBD1 or TRBD2 (5 bases each). The germline V gene has CDR1 SNHLY and CDR2 FYNNEI. Between the trimmed V and J ends, which lost 8 bases and 2 bases, there was a span of 9 bases. This CDR3 spans 13 amino acids. This CDR3 is CASGGLNTGELFF. CDR3 DNA sequence: TGTGCCAGCGGGGGTTTAAACACCGGGGAGCTGTTTTTT.

This chain uses TRBV11-3 with TRBJ1-3; D gene uncertain. The V gene's germline CDR1 is SGHNT and CDR2 YENEEA. Trimming took 1 base from V and 4 from J, leaving 5 bases between them. CDR3 length equals 13 residues. The CDR3, as DNA: TGTGCCAGCAGCTTAGTGTACGGAAACACCATATATTTT. Its protein is CASSLVYGNTIYF.

Only a few counts were recorded for this clone. J is TRBJ1-5 and V is TRBV19; 8 nucleotides align to TRBD1. V lost 6 bases to trimming and J lost 13 bases; unmatched junction nucleotides: 14. From germline, CDR1 is LNHDA and CDR2 SQIVND (reference sequence). The CDR3 contains 14 residues. The CDR3 loop is CASSPGGAITNQHF. Written as DNA, the CDR3 is TGTGCCAGTAGCCCAGGGGGCGCAATTACCAATCAGCATTTT.

This rearrangement joins TRBV30 to TRBJ1-6; no reliable D call. There are 14 residues in the CDR3. Trimming took 4 bases from V and 7 from J, leaving 14 bases between them. Germline CDR1 GTSNPN, CDR2 SVGIG (reference sequence). CDR3: CAWTNSMGNSPLHF. In DNA, the CDR3 is TGTGCCTGGACTAATAGTATGGGGAATTCACCCCTCCACTTT.

CDR3 in DNA: TGTGCCAGCAGCCAAGCGGCGGGACAGGGAGGCACCTACGAGCAGTACTTC. This translates into CASSQAAGQGGTYEQYF. This rearrangement joins TRBV4-2 to TRBJ2-7, with 9 nucleotides matching TRBD1. Germline CDR1 LGHNA, CDR2 YNFKEQ. CDR3 size: 17 residues. After removal of 1 base from V and 2 bases from J, the junction contained 9 bases not matched to a gene.